The 32 T cell receptor beta chains below come from one sample, sequenced in a study of blood T cell repertoires in COVID-19. Profiled with immunoSEQ multiplex PCR; TCRdb holds only in-frame clones, not every one. The table records roughly 270,000 clones, 80% to 85% of them present only once. The sequencing sample was made of PBMCs or T cells enriched from blood (not recorded which). These receptor sequences come from a man aged 35 to 55 who had been exposed to COVID-19.

DNA of the CDR3: TGTGCCAGCAGTTACTCGGCGGGGGAAGGCTACACCTTC. Translation gives CASSYSAGEGYTF. The chain has TRBV6-5 and TRBJ1-2; TRBD1 is a possible D gene (5 bases). The germline V and J ends were trimmed by 0 bases and 8 bases, with 10 bases remaining between them. In germline, CDR1 is MNHEY, CDR2 SVGAGI. The CDR3 is 13 residues long.

The chain has TRBV7-9 and TRBJ1-6, with TRBD1 matching over 9 bases. The CDR3 has 15 residues. V trimming: 6 bases; J trimming: 9 bases; junction bases outside the gene matches: 9. Looked up from germline, CDR1 is SEHNR and CDR2 is FQNEAQ (reference sequence). The CDR3 DNA reads as TGTGCCAGCAGGGACCAGACAGGGGGACGTTCACCCCTCCACTTT. Protein sequence: CASRDQTGGRSPLHF. Based on the CDR3 plus reference TRBV7-9 and TRBJ1-6, the full variable domain is DTGVSQNPRHKITKRGQNVTFRCDPISEHNRLYWYRQTLGQGPEFLTYFQNEAQLEKSRLLSDRFSAERPKGSFSTLEIQRTEQGDSAMYLCASRDQTGGRSPLHFGNGTRLTVT.

This clone turned up a few times. The chain couples TRBV7-8 to TRBJ1-3; no clear D. The CDR3 runs to 14 residues. Germline loops: CDR1 SGHVS, CDR2 FQNEAQ. The V gene lost 5 bases and the J gene lost 2 bases, with 10 bases spanning the gap. The CDR3: CASSPPPAGNTIYF. As DNA, the CDR3 is TGTGCCAGCAGCCCCCCACCAGCTGGAAACACCATATATTTT.

For the CDR3, the DNA is TGCGCCAGCAGCTCAACAGTGTACGAGCAGTACTTC. Translated, it gives CASSSTVYEQYF. V and J are TRBV5-1 and TRBJ2-7; D unclear. With 3 bases removed from V and 4 bases from J, the gap between germline ends came to 8 bases. The V gene's germline CDR1 is SGHRS and CDR2 YFSETQ. This CDR3 spans 12 amino acids.

The chain uses TRBV10-3 and TRBJ2-7; 9 bases align to TRBD1. The germline gives CDR1 ENHRY, CDR2 SYGVKD. CDR3 length: 12 residues. V was clipped by 8 bases and J by 3 bases; unmatched bases: 2. The chain's CDR3 is CAIGTGFYEQYF. The CDR3 nucleotides are TGTGCCATCGGGACAGGGTTCTACGAGCAGTACTTC.

This clone was seen many times. The V gene is TRBV9, the J gene TRBJ2-2; perhaps TRBD2 as D (6 bases). Trimming shortened V by 5 bases and J by 3 bases, and 14 bases separated the two germline ends. In germline, CDR1 is SGDLS, CDR2 YYNGEE. The CDR3 totals 15 residues. The CDR3 loop is CASRRDFQDTGELFF. In nucleotides, the CDR3 is TGTGCCAGCAGGCGGGACTTCCAAGACACCGGGGAGCTGTTTTTT.

The CDR3 sequence is CASSAGSQQPQHF. DNA for the CDR3: TGTGCCAGCTCGGCGGGATCCCAGCAGCCCCAGCATTTT. The genes are TRBV18 and TRBJ1-5; D unresolved. This CDR3 is built from 13 residues. Germline loops: CDR1 KGHSH, CDR2 LQKENI. The germline V and J ends were trimmed by 6 bases and 7 bases, with 13 bases remaining between them.

The chain employs TRBV6-6 and TRBJ1-3; no reliable D call. Deletions cut 4 bases from V and 7 bases from J, with 8 bases between. This CDR3 is 12 amino acids long. Germline V gives CDR1 MNHNY, CDR2 SVGAGI (reference sequence). The CDR3 nucleotides read TGTGCCAGCAGTTCATCGAGCAACACCATATATTTT. This gives the protein CASSSSSNTIYF.

V is TRBV5-4 and J is TRBJ2-3, with TRBD2 matching over 12 bases. The CDR3 loop spans 16 amino acids. J was trimmed by 4 bases and V by 3 bases; bases with no gene match: 6. The germline V gene has CDR1 SGHNT and CDR2 YYREEE (reference sequence). CDR3: CASSSLASGRADTQYF. For the CDR3, the DNA is TGTGCCAGCAGCTCCTTAGCTAGCGGGAGGGCAGATACGCAGTATTTT.

The chain recombines TRBV27 with TRBJ1-1, with D possibly matching TRBD1 (5 bases). Trimming removed 2 bases at V and 3 bases at J, with 10 bases between. CDR3 length: 14 residues. Germline-derived CDR1 and CDR2 are MNHEY and SMNVEV (reference sequence). The CDR3 sequence: CASSLLGGDTEAFF. The CDR3 DNA is TGTGCCAGCAGTTTACTAGGAGGGGACACTGAAGCTTTCTTT.

The V call is TRBV20-1, the J call TRBJ1-5; D ambiguous. The ends were cut back, 3 bases at V and 2 bases at J, with 14 bases in the middle. The germline CDR1 and CDR2 sequences are DFQATT and SNEGSKA (reference sequence). The CDR3 spans 15 residues. The CDR3 sequence is CSASRSLGGNQPQHF. The CDR3 bases are TGCAGTGCTAGTAGGTCATTGGGAGGCAATCAGCCCCAGCATTTT.

The chain has TRBV6-5 and TRBJ1-2; D is unclear. Germline V lookup: CDR1 MNHEY, CDR2 SVGAGI. This CDR3 region has 12 residues. The ends were cut back, 5 bases at V and 7 bases at J, with 11 bases in the middle. In nucleotides, the CDR3 is TGTGCCAGCAGTACGCCCCCGGGTGGCTACACCTTC. It encodes CASSTPPGGYTF.

The rearrangement joins TRBV27 to TRBJ2-5; D might be TRBD1 (5 bases). The V and J ends lost 1 base and 2 bases respectively, with 14 bases between them. The CDR3 contains 16 residues. CDR1 is MNHEY, CDR2 SMNVEV, per germline (reference sequence). CDR3 protein: CASSLYQGALQETQYF. The CDR3 DNA reads TGTGCCAGCAGTTTATATCAGGGTGCCCTTCAAGAGACCCAGTACTTC.

CDR3 sequence reads: CASSYSGGNNQPQHF. DNA for the CDR3: TGTGCCAGCAGTTACTCGGGCGGGAATAATCAGCCCCAGCATTTT. The V call is TRBV6-6, the J call TRBJ1-5, with D unclear. The germline V gene has CDR1 MNHNY and CDR2 SVGAGI (reference sequence). The CDR3 is 15 residues long. V lost 0 bases to trimming and J lost 4 bases, with 10 bases between them.

The chain joins TRBV18 to TRBJ1-1, with a weak D call TRBD1 (5 bases). Germline V CDR1 and CDR2: KGHSH, LQKENI. Trimming cost V 1 base and J 3 bases, with 9 bases left between them. This CDR3 is 14 amino acids long. For the CDR3, the DNA is TGTGCCAGCTCACCACTGGGCAGGGACACTGAAGCTTTCTTT. Translation: CASSPLGRDTEAFF. Full variable domain (remainder filled in from reference TRBV18 and TRBJ1-1): NAGVMQNPRHLVRRRGQEARLRCSPMKGHSHVYWYRQLPEEGLKFMVYLQKENIIDESGMPKERFSAEFPKEGPSILRIQQVVRGDSAAYFCASSPLGRDTEAFFGQGTRLTVV.

This rearrangement joins TRBV30 to TRBJ1-3; D may be TRBD1 (5 bases). The germline gives CDR1 GTSNPN, CDR2 SVGIG (reference sequence). The length of the CDR3 is 15 residues. V was pared by 2 bases and J by 0 bases, with 11 bases between. CDR3 coding DNA: TGTGCCTGGAGTCGGGACTCAGGCTCTGGAAACACCATATATTTT. Encoded protein: CAWSRDSGSGNTIYF.

The chain uses TRBV5-1 and TRBJ1-2; TRBD1 matches 12 bases. V shed 6 bases and J 6 bases; nucleotides not matched to a gene: 12. The CDR3 length is 16 residues. Germline V gene data show CDR1 as SGHRS and CDR2 as YFSETQ. The CDR3 bases are TGCGCCAGCAATTCGGGACAGGGGGCGATGAGTAATGGCTACACCTTC. As protein: CASNSGQGAMSNGYTF.

This rearrangement joins TRBV18 to TRBJ2-1, with TRBD2 matching 9 bases. Germline V gives CDR1 KGHSH, CDR2 LQKENI. This CDR3 comprises 14 residues. Trimming removed 2 bases from V and 4 bases from J; junction bases left unmatched: 0. The CDR3 coding sequence is TGTGCCAGCTCACCAACTAGCGGGTACAATGAGCAGTTCTTC. Amino acid sequence: CASSPTSGYNEQFF. The full variable domain, rest sourced from reference TRBV18 and TRBJ2-1, is NAGVMQNPRHLVRRRGQEARLRCSPMKGHSHVYWYRQLPEEGLKFMVYLQKENIIDESGMPKERFSAEFPKEGPSILRIQQVVRGDSAAYFCASSPTSGYNEQFFGPGTRLTVL.

The chain links TRBV5-1 to TRBJ2-1, with D tentatively TRBD1 (5 bases). The V end was cut by 1 base, the J end by 6 bases, with 14 bases between. Germline assignment: CDR1 SGHRS and CDR2 YFSETQ. The CDR3 extends over 15 amino acids. CDR3 nucleotides: TGCGCCAGCAGCTTGCGGCCAGGGTTTTCCAATGAGCAGTTCTTC. This translates into CASSLRPGFSNEQFF.

The chain is built from TRBV2 and TRBJ1-6, with 8 bases aligning to TRBD1. The V gene's germline CDR1 is SNHLY and CDR2 FYNNEI. V shed 9 bases, J shed 3 bases, and the junction held 4 bases outside the gene matches. This CDR3 contains 14 residues. CDR3 DNA: TGTGCCAGACAAGGACAGGGCTATAATTCACCCCTCCACTTT. It codes for CARQGQGYNSPLHF.

The chain combines TRBV28 with TRBJ1-1; 9 bases fit TRBD1. Trimming took 5 bases from V and 4 from J; bases not matched to a gene: 5. Per germline, CDR1 MDHEN and CDR2 SYDVKM. CDR3 length equals 14 residues. CDR3 amino acids: CASSPPTGGTEAFF. The CDR3 region has the DNA TGTGCCAGCAGTCCCCCGACAGGGGGCACTGAAGCTTTCTTT.

V usage is TRBV5-4 and J usage is TRBJ2-7; 9 bases line up with TRBD2. The CDR3 is 17 residues long. J gave up 2 bases and V 5 bases, and 14 bases lay outside the gene matches. Per germline, CDR1 SGHNT and CDR2 YYREEE (reference sequence). This CDR3 is CASSRGSSGSVPYEQYF. For the CDR3, the DNA is TGTGCCAGCAGTCGGGGGAGTAGCGGGAGTGTTCCCTACGAGCAGTACTTC.

The V and J genes are TRBV12-5 and TRBJ1-4; D is perhaps TRBD1 (5 bases). The germline V gene has CDR1 LGHNT and CDR2 FRNRAP. CDR3 length: 14 residues. V was clipped by 10 bases and J by 0 bases, with 12 bases between them. CDR3 sequence (DNA): TGTGCTATCCGGAGGGGAGCAACTAATGAAAAACTGTTTTTT. This encodes CAIRRGATNEKLFF.

This clone was recorded only once. The chain links TRBV30 to TRBJ2-7; D remains ambiguous. The ends were cut back, 4 bases at V and 4 bases at J, with 14 bases in the middle. The CDR3 extends over 13 amino acids. Looked up from germline, CDR1 is GTSNPN and CDR2 is SVGIG (reference sequence). CDR3 coding DNA: TGTGCCTGGACTAGAAAACAAGCGTACGAGCAGTACTTC. This gives the protein CAWTRKQAYEQYF.

The CDR3 sequence is CSAYDYGYTF. In DNA form, the CDR3 reads TGCAGTGCTTATGACTATGGCTACACCTTC. This chain connects TRBV20-1 to TRBJ1-2; no definite D call. V lost 5 bases and J 3 bases, leaving 4 bases between the germline ends. CDR3 length: 10 amino acids. CDR1 and CDR2 (germline): DFQATT, SNEGSKA (reference sequence).

The V and J genes are TRBV5-6 and TRBJ2-1; TRBD2 might be the D (6 bases). The V and J ends lost 7 bases and 8 bases respectively, with 22 bases between them. The CDR3 runs to 15 residues. The V gene's germline CDR1 is SGHDT and CDR2 YYEEEE. The CDR3 loop is CASDLLPQSGDEQFF. In nucleotides, the CDR3 is TGTGCCAGCGACTTACTCCCTCAGTCGGGGGATGAGCAGTTCTTC.

This chain uses TRBV27 with TRBJ2-5; 11 bases fit TRBD1. Germline lookup yields CDR1 MNHEY and CDR2 SMNVEV (reference sequence). V dropped 4 bases and J dropped 5; count of bases not matched to a gene: 12. CDR3 size: 17 residues. Here the CDR3 DNA reads TGTGCCAGCAGTTCTGTAGGACAGGGGGCGAGCGGGGAGACCCAGTACTTC. Translated: CASSSVGQGASGETQYF.

This chain links TRBV6-5 with TRBJ2-7; the match to TRBD2 covers 9 bases. Unmatched junction bases numbered 5, after V lost 2 bases and J lost 9 bases. The germline V gene encodes CDR1 MNHEY and CDR2 SVGAGI. This CDR3 contains 13 residues. Here the CDR3 DNA reads TGTGCCAGCAGTTACGGGGCGGGAGGGAGGCAGTACTTC. It encodes CASSYGAGGRQYF.

J is TRBJ2-3 and V is TRBV27; TRBD2 matches 11 bases. This CDR3 comprises 17 residues. Losses at the gene ends were 3 bases for V and 2 bases for J; bases not matched to a gene: 7. Germline assignment: CDR1 MNHEY and CDR2 SMNVEV (reference sequence). CDR3 amino acids: CASSFFGLAGPTDTQYF. CDR3 DNA: TGTGCCAGCAGTTTTTTTGGACTAGCGGGTCCCACAGATACGCAGTATTTT.

This clone was observed a single time. The chain uses TRBV19 and TRBJ2-4, with 10 nucleotides matching TRBD1. This CDR3 has 15 amino acids. Germline assignment: CDR1 LNHDA and CDR2 SQIVND (reference sequence). V gave up 7 bases and J gave up 1 base; unmatched junction bases: 4. CDR3 DNA: TGTGCCAGTAAATCGGGACAGGGGGCCAAAAACATTCAGTACTTC. Translated: CASKSGQGAKNIQYF.

This chain uses TRBV13 with TRBJ2-7; a weak D match, TRBD2 (5 bases). Trimming removed 5 bases at V and 1 base at J, with 12 bases between. Germline-derived CDR1 and CDR2 are PRHDT and FYEKMQ (reference sequence). The CDR3 consists of 14 residues. Here the CDR3 DNA reads TGTGCCAGCAGCACCCTGAGCGGTTCCTACGAGCAGTACTTC. This gives the protein CASSTLSGSYEQYF.

This chain connects TRBV7-8 to TRBJ2-1; 8 nucleotides match TRBD2. V trimming: 0 bases; J trimming: 7 bases; junction bases outside the gene matches: 5. The V gene's germline CDR1 is SGHVS and CDR2 FQNEAQ. The CDR3 contains 15 residues. CDR3 DNA: TGTGCCAGCAGCTTAGCCCTAGCGGGCGGAAATGAGCAGTTCTTC. As protein: CASSLALAGGNEQFF.